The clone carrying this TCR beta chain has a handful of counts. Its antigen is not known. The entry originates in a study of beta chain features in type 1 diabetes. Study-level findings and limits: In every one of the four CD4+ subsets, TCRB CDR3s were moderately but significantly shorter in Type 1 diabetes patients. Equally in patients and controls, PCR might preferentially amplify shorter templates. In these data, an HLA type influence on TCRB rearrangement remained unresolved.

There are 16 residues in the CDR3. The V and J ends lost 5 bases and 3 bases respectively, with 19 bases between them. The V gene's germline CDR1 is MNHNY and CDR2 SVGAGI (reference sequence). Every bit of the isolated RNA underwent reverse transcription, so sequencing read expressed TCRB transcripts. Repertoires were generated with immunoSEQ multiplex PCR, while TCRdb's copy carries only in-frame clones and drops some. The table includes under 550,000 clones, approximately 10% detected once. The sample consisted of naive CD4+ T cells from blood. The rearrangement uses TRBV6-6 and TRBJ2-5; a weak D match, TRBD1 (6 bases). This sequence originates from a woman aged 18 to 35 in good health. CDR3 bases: TGTGCCAGCAGTAAACGACAGGCGACTCTCAAAGAGACCCAGTACTTC. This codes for CASSKRQATLKETQYF.